Listed below are T cell receptor beta chains from one sample, sequenced in a study of metastatic and nonmetastatic thyroid tumors. TCRdb re-analyzed the PCR reads through MiXCR. The table has about 20,000 clones, approximately 25% seen once. The sequencing sample was made of tumor tissue. The receptors derive from a female donor with papillary thyroid cancer or a benign thyroid nodule (not recorded which). Some clones in this sample may be carry-over from other donors' samples. Both conserved end residues are part of each CDR3. Fields, in order: clone size, J gene, V gene, D gene, CDR3 protein, CDR3 DNA. The D gene is left open where the match is weak. Some rows mark clone size as missing; the rest say once, few, many or name a class of expanded clone.

many,TRBJ2-3,TRBV10-1,TRBD2,CASSEGLADTDTQYF,TGCGCCAGCAGTGAGGGACTAGCGGATACAGATACGCAGTATTTT
.,TRBJ2-7,TRBV7-2,.,CASSLTGIEQYF,TGTGCCAGCAGCTTAACAGGGATCGAGCAGTACTTC
many,TRBJ1-6,TRBV2,.,CASRDATGRWRPHF,TGTGCCAGCAGGGACGCGACAGGACGATGGCGTCCCCACTTT
many,TRBJ2-7,TRBV11-2,.,CASSPVEQYF,TGTGCCAGCAGCCCGGTCGAGCAGTACTTC
few,TRBJ2-3,TRBV28,TRBD2,CAIASAGGLQVRTQYF,TGTGCCATTGCTTCGGCGGGGGGCCTTCAGGTGAGGACGCAGTATTTT
many,TRBJ1-2,TRBV18,.,CASSSQSGTTYGYTF,TGTGCCAGCTCCTCACAGTCAGGGACAACCTATGGCTACACCTTC
few,TRBJ2-5,TRBV25-1,.,CASLGRLQETQYF,TGTGCCAGCTTAGGGAGGCTACAAGAGACCCAGTACTTC
few,TRBJ2-2,TRBV28,.,CASISWRATRELFF,TGTGCCAGCATCTCTTGGAGAGCCACCAGGGAGCTGTTTTTT
few,TRBJ2-3,TRBV2,.,CASTASTSCDTQYF,TGTGCCAGCACGGCGTCTACTAGTTGTGATACGCAGTATTTT
few,TRBJ2-7,TRBV6-2/TRBV6-3,.,CASSHPGPSYEQYF,TGTGCCAGCAGTCACCCGGGCCCCTCCTACGAGCAGTACTTC
.,TRBJ1-1,TRBV6-4,.,CASSERAENTEAFF,TGTGCCAGCAGTGAGAGGGCAGAAAACACTGAAGCTTTCTTT
.,TRBJ2-3,TRBV11-1,.,CASSLARQGGITDTQYF,TGTGCCAGCAGCTTAGCTCGGCAGGGGGGTATCACAGATACGCAGTATTTT
medium-sized,TRBJ1-3,TRBV30,.,CAWSVHSGNTIYF,TGTGCCTGGAGTGTACACTCTGGAAACACCATATATTTT
medium-sized,TRBJ2-1,TRBV12-3/TRBV12-4,.,CASSLGTNNEQFF,TGTGCCAGCAGTTTGGGGACAAACAATGAGCAGTTCTTC
.,TRBJ2-5,TRBV6-1,.,CASSEFGGVWETQYF,TGTGCCAGCAGTGAATTTGGCGGAGTGTGGGAGACCCAGTACTTC
once,TRBJ1-6,TRBV18,.,CASSPQDLGGESPLHF,TGTGCCAGCTCACCACAGGATCTGGGTGGGGAGTCACCCCTCCACTTT
few,TRBJ2-6,TRBV12-3/TRBV12-4,TRBD1,CASSFVSGGPLSGANVLTF,TGTGCCAGCAGTTTCGTTTCAGGGGGCCCACTCTCTGGGGCCAACGTCCTGACCTTC
many,TRBJ2-4,TRBV18,.,CASSPQAKNIQYF,TGTGCCAGCTCACCACAAGCCAAAAACATTCAGTACTTC
.,TRBJ1-2,TRBV27,.,CASRPRRCGYTF,TGTGCCAGCAGGCCCCGGCGTTGTGGCTACACCTTC
.,TRBJ2-7,TRBV2,TRBD2,CASRRGLAEYEQYF,TGTGCCAGCAGACGGGGACTAGCGGAATACGAGCAGTACTTC
medium-sized,TRBJ2-5,TRBV6-1,TRBD1,CASSRTRQGQETQYF,TGTGCCAGCAGTAGGACCCGACAGGGCCAAGAGACCCAGTACTTC
.,TRBJ2-1,TRBV28,.,CASMRLGNEQFF,TGCGCCAGCATGCGGTTGGGCAATGAGCAGTTCTTC
medium-sized,TRBJ2-3,TRBV27,TRBD1,CASSLQGADTQYF,TGTGCCAGCAGTTTACAGGGGGCAGATACGCAGTATTTT
few,TRBJ2-1,TRBV6-1,.,CATAERPSSNEQFF,TGTGCCACCGCGGAGCGTCCTTCTAGCAATGAGCAGTTCTTC
medium-sized,TRBJ2-1,TRBV28,TRBD2,CASSLSSGSNEQFF,TGTGCCAGCAGTTTAAGTAGCGGGAGTAATGAGCAGTTCTTC
many,TRBJ2-2,TRBV6-6,.,CASSYMAGTGELFF,TGTGCCAGCAGTTATATGGCGGGAACCGGGGAGCTGTTTTTT
many,TRBJ1-2,TRBV19,TRBD1,CASNNYRGPGGYTF,TGTGCCAGTAATAATTACAGGGGGCCTGGTGGCTACACCTTC
many,TRBJ2-1,TRBV18,TRBD1,CASSPAGQGDNEQFF,TGTGCCAGCTCACCGGCAGGACAGGGGGACAATGAGCAGTTCTTC
once,TRBJ1-1,TRBV5-1,TRBD1,CASSPGPGGENTEAFF,TGCGCCAGCAGCCCGGGCCCAGGGGGTGAGAACACTGAAGCTTTCTTT
many,TRBJ2-1,TRBV20-1,TRBD2,CSAGLAGVRGYNEQFF,TGCAGTGCCGGACTAGCGGGAGTTCGGGGCTACAATGAGCAGTTCTTC
.,TRBJ2-5,TRBV19,TRBD2,CASSITASGRAAETQYF,TGTGCCAGTAGTATAACGGCTAGCGGGAGGGCCGCGGAGACCCAGTACTTC
many,TRBJ2-5,TRBV20-1,.,CSASGASIAKWTQYF,TGCAGTGCTAGCGGGGCTAGCATTGCTAAGTGGACCCAGTACTTC
many,TRBJ2-7,TRBV5-8,TRBD1,CASSLLADRGAYEQYF,TGTGCCAGCAGCTTGTTAGCGGACAGGGGTGCGTACGAGCAGTACTTC
many,TRBJ2-3,TRBV20-1,.,CSASGPGGRDTQYF,TGCAGTGCTAGTGGTCCGGGCGGGCGAGATACGCAGTATTTT
.,TRBJ1-6,TRBV6-1,.,CASREVSGAGSPLHF,TGTGCCAGCAGGGAGGTATCGGGGGCCGGATCACCCCTCCACTTT
medium-sized,TRBJ2-1,TRBV28,TRBD2,CASSSPGTSGPNEQFF,TGTGCCAGCAGTTCACCCGGGACTAGCGGGCCCAATGAGCAGTTCTTC
.,TRBJ2-1,TRBV6-5,.,CASSYDHLRDSQYNEQLF,TGTGCCAGCAGTTACGACCACTTACGAGACAGCCAATACAATGAGCAGTTATTC
.,TRBJ2-3,TRBV5-1,.,CASSLGGRGTDTQYF,TGCGCCAGCAGCCTGGGAGGCAGGGGGACAGATACGCAGTATTTT
many,TRBJ2-5,TRBV5-8,TRBD1,CASSPTGDQETQYF,TGTGCCAGCAGCCCAACAGGGGACCAAGAGACCCAGTACTTC
medium-sized,TRBJ2-3,TRBV10-1,.,CASSESRGTDTQYF,TGCGCCAGCAGTGAGTCGCGGGGTACAGATACGCAGTATTTT
medium-sized,TRBJ2-1,TRBV6-1,.,CASRTDYRAYNEQFF,TGTGCCAGCCGGACCGACTACAGGGCCTACAATGAGCAGTTCTTC
medium-sized,TRBJ2-7,TRBV6-1,TRBD1,CASRPRGTGSYEQYF,TGTGCCAGCAGGCCCCGGGGGACAGGGTCCTACGAGCAGTACTTC
.,TRBJ2-5,TRBV11-2,.,CASSTHPGPFFETQYF,TGTGCCAGCAGCACCCATCCGGGCCCTTTTTTTGAGACCCAGTACTTC
many,TRBJ2-7,TRBV24-1,.,CATSDPRDSETYEQYF,TGTGCCACCAGTGACCCGCGGGACAGTGAGACCTACGAGCAGTACTTC
.,TRBJ2-2,TRBV20-1,.,CSASRQGANTGELFF,TGCAGTGCTAGTCGGCAGGGCGCGAACACCGGGGAGCTGTTTTTT
many,TRBJ2-1,TRBV14,.,CASSQGEGPPYNEQFF,TGTGCCAGCAGCCAAGGCGAGGGACCGCCCTACAATGAGCAGTTCTTC
medium-sized,TRBJ2-7,TRBV20-1,.,CSARGDSGGGYEQYF,TGCAGTGCTAGAGGGGACAGTGGGGGGGGCTACGAGCAGTACTTC
few,TRBJ2-7,TRBV25-1,TRBD2,CASSEFGGGPSGEQYF,TGCGCCAGCAGTGAATTTGGGGGAGGGCCCTCTGGAGAGCAGTACTTC
.,TRBJ1-1,TRBV6-1,.,CASSPRTGYTEAFF,TGTGCCAGCAGCCCTAGGACGGGCTACACTGAAGCTTTCTTT
.,TRBJ1-5,TRBV5-1,.,CATKVGKFDQPQHF,TGCGCCACCAAGGTAGGGAAATTTGATCAGCCCCAGCATTTT